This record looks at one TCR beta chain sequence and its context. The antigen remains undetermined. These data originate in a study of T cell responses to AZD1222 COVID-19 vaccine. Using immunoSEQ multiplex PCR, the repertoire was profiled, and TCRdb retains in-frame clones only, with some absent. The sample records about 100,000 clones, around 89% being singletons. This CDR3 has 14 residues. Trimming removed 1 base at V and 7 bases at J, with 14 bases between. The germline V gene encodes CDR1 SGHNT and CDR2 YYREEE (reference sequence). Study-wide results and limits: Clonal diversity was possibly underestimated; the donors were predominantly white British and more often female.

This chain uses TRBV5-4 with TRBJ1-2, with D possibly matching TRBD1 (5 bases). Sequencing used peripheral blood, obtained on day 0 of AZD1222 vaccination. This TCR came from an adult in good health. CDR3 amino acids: CASSLKGRESGYTF. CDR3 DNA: TGTGCCAGCAGCTTGAAGGGCAGGGAAAGTGGCTACACCTTC.